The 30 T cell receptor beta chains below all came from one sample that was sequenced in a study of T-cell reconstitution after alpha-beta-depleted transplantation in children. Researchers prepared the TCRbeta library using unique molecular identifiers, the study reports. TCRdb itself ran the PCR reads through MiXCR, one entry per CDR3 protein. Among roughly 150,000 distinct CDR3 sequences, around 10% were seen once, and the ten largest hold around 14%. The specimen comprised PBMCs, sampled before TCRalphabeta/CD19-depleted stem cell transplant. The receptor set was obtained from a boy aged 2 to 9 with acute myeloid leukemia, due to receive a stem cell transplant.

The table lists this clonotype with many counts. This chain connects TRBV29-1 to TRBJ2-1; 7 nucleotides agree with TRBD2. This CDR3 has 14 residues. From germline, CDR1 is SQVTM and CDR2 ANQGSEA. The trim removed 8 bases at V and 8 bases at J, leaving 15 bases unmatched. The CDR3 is CSLSSGGVRDEQFF. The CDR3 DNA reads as TGCAGCTTGTCGTCGGGGGGAGTAAGAGATGAGCAGTTCTTC.

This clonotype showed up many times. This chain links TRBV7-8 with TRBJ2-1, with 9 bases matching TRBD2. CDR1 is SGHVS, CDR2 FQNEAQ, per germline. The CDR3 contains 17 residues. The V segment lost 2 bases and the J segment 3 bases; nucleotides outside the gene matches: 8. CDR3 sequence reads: CASSLSGAGGGYNEQFF. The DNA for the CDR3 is TGTGCCAGCAGCTTATCGGGAGCGGGGGGTGGCTACAATGAGCAGTTCTTC.

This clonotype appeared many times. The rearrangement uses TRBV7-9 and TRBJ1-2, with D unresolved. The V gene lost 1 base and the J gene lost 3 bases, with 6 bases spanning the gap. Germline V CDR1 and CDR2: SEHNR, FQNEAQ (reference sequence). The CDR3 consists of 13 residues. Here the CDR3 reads CASSLEAYYGYTF. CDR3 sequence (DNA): TGTGCCAGCAGCTTAGAGGCGTACTATGGCTACACCTTC. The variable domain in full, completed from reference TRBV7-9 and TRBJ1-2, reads DTGVSQNPRHKITKRGQNVTFRCDPISEHNRLYWYRQTLGQGPEFLTYFQNEAQLEKSRLLSDRFSAERPKGSFSTLEIQRTEQGDSAMYLCASSLEAYYGYTFGSGTRLTVV.

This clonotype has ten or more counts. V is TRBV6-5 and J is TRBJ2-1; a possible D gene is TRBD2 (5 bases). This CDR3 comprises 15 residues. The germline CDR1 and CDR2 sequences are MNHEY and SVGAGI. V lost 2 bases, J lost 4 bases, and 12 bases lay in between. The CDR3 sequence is CASSYVSGNYNEQFF. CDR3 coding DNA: TGTGCCAGCAGTTACGTGTCGGGGAATTACAATGAGCAGTTCTTC.

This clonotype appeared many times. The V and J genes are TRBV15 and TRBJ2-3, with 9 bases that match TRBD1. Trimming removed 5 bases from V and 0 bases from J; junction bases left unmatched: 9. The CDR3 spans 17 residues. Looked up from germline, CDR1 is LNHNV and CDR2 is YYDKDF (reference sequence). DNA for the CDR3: TGTGCCACCAGCTCGGACAGGGGTCCCCATAGCACAGATACGCAGTATTTT. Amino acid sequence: CATSSDRGPHSTDTQYF.

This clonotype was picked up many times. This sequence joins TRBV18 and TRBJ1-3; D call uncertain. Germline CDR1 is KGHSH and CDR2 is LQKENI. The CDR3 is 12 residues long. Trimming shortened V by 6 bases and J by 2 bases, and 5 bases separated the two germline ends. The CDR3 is CASSGTGNTIYF. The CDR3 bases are TGTGCCAGCTCCGGAACTGGAAACACCATATATTTT.

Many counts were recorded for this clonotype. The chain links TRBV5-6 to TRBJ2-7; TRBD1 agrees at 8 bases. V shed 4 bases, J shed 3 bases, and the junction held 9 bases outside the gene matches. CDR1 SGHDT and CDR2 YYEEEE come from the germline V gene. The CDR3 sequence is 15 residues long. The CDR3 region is CASSADGQGHYEQYF. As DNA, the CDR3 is TGTGCCAGCAGCGCTGATGGACAGGGTCACTACGAGCAGTACTTC.

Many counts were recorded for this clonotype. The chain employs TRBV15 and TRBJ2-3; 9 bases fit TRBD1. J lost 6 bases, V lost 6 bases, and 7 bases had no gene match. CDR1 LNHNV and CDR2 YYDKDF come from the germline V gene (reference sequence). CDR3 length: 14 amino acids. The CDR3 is CATRAGTGTDTQYF. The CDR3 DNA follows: TGTGCCACCAGGGCGGGGACAGGGACCGATACGCAGTATTTT.

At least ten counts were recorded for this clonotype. The CDR3 DNA is TGTGCCAGCAGTTTCACTAGCGGGTCAACCACAGATACGCAGTATTTT. Translated, it gives CASSFTSGSTTDTQYF. This sequence joins TRBV28 and TRBJ2-3, with TRBD2 matching over 9 bases. Germline-derived CDR1 and CDR2 are MDHEN and SYDVKM. V shed 3 bases, J shed 2 bases, and the junction held 6 bases outside the gene matches. CDR3 size: 16 residues.

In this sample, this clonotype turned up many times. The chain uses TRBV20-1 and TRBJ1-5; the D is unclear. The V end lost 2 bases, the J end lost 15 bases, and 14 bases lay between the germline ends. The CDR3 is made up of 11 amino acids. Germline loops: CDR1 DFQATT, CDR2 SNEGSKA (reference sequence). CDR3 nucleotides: TGCAGTGCTAGACTCCGGGAGTCTCCGCATTTT. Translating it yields CSARLRESPHF.

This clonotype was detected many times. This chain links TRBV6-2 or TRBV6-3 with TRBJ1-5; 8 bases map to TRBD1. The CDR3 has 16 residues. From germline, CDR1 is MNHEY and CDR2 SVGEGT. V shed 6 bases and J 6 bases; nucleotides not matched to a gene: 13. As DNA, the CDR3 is TGTGCCAGCAGACCCAATGGACAGGGATGGTCTCAGCCCCAGCATTTT. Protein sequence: CASRPNGQGWSQPQHF.

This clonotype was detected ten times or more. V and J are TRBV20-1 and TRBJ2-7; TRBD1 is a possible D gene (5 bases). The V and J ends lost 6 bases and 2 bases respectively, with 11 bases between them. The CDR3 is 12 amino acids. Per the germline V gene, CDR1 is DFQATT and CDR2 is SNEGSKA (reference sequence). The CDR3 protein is CSATSGTYEQYV. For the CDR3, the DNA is TGCAGTGCAACATCAGGGACCTACGAGCAGTACGTC.

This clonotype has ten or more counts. The CDR3 nucleotides are TGCAGTGCTACCCGACAGGAGAATGAAAAACTGTTTTTT. It yields the protein CSATRQENEKLFF. The V gene is TRBV20-1, the J gene TRBJ1-4; D may be TRBD1 (6 bases). There are 13 residues in the CDR3. From germline, CDR1 is DFQATT and CDR2 SNEGSKA (reference sequence). With 4 bases removed from V and 5 bases from J, the gap between germline ends came to 11 bases.

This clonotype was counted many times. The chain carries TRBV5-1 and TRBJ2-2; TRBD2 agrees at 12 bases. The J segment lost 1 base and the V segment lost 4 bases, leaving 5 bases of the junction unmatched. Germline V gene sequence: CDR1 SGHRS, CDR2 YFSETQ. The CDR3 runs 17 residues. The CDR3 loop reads CASSISGLAGNTGELFF. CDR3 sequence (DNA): TGCGCCAGCAGCATCTCGGGACTAGCGGGGAACACCGGGGAGCTGTTTTTT.

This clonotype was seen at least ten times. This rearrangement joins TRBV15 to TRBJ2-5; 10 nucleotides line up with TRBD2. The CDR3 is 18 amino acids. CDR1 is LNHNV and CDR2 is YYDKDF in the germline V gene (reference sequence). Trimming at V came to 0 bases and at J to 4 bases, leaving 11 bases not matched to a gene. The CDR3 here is CATSRDVAGLAGVETQYF. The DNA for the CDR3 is TGTGCCACCAGCAGAGATGTGGCGGGCCTAGCGGGAGTAGAGACCCAGTACTTC.

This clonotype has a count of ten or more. The CDR3 sequence is CSAEKAGGGNEQFF. In DNA form, the CDR3 reads TGCAGTGCTGAGAAGGCAGGGGGCGGGAATGAGCAGTTCTTC. The V gene is TRBV20-1, the J gene TRBJ2-1, with 8 bases aligning to TRBD1. Germline V CDR1 and CDR2: DFQATT, SNEGSKA (reference sequence). J lost 7 bases, V lost 5 bases, and 10 bases had no gene match. The CDR3 runs 14 residues.

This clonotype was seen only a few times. CDR3 coding DNA: TGTGCCAGCAGTACACAGGGCGATGGCTACACCTTC. Translated, it gives CASSTQGDGYTF. The chain combines TRBV25-1 with TRBJ1-2; D possibly corresponds to TRBD1 (6 bases). Germline V gives CDR1 MGHDK, CDR2 SYGVNS. This CDR3 region has 12 residues. V was cut by 5 bases and J by 6 bases, with 10 bases left in between.

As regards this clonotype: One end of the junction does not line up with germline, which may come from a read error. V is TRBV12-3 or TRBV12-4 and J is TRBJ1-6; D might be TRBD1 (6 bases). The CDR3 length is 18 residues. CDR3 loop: CACSFGFTGMGDNSPLHF. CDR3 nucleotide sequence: TGTGCCTGCAGTTTCGGATTTACAGGGATGGGGGATAATTCACCCCTCCACTTT.

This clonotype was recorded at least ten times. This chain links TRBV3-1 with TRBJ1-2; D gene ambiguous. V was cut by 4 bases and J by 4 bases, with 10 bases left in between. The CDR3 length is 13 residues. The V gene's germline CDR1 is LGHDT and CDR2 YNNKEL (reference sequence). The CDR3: CASSRWVSYGYTF. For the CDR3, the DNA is TGTGCCAGCAGCCGTTGGGTTAGCTATGGCTACACCTTC.

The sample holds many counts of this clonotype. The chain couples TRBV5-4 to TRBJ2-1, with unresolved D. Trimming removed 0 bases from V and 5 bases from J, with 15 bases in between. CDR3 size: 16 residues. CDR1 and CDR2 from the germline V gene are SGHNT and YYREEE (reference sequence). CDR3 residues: CASSLAVEQLNNEQFF. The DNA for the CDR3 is TGTGCCAGCAGCTTGGCGGTGGAACAGCTGAACAATGAGCAGTTCTTC.

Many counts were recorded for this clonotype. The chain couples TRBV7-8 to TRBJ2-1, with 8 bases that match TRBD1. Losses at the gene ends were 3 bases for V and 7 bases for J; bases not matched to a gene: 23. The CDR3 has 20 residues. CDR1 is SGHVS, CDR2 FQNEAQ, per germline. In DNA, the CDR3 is TGTGCCAGCAGCTTCACCCGCACCCTAGGACAGGGAAGGATTGGGAATGAGCAGTTCTTC. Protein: CASSFTRTLGQGRIGNEQFF.

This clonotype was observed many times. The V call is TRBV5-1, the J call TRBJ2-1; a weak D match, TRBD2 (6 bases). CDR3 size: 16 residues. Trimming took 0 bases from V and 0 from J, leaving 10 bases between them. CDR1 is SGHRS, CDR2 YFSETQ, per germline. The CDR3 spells CASSLDAGSSYNEQFF. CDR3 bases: TGCGCCAGCAGCTTGGATGCGGGGAGCTCCTACAATGAGCAGTTCTTC.

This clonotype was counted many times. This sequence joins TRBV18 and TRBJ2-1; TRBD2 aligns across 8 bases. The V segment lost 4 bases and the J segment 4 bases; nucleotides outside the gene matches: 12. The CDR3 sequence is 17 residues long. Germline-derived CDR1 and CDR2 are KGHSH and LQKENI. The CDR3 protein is CASSRTGGGGGYNEQFF. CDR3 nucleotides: TGTGCCAGCTCACGCACGGGGGGGGGCGGAGGATACAATGAGCAGTTCTTC.

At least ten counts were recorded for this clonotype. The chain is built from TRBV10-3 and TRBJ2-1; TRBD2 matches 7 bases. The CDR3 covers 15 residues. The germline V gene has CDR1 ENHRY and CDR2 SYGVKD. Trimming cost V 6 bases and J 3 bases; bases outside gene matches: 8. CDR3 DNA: TGTGCCATCAGCAAAGAGCGGGAAAGCTACAATGAGCAGTTCTTC. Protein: CAISKERESYNEQFF.

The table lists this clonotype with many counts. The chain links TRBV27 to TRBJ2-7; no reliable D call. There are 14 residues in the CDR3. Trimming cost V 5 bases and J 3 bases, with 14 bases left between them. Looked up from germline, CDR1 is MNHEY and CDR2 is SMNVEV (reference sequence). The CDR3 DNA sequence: TGTGCCAGCAGTACCCTCAGGACCATCTACGAGCAGTACTTC. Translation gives CASSTLRTIYEQYF.

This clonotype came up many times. DNA of the CDR3: TGTGCCAGCAGCGTAAATCGGAATGAGCAGTTCTTC. Translation gives CASSVNRNEQFF. The rearrangement joins TRBV9 to TRBJ2-1; D is ambiguous. The CDR3 runs to 12 residues. Germline V gene lookup returns CDR1 SGDLS and CDR2 YYNGEE. V lost 1 base, J lost 7 bases, and 6 bases lay in between. The whole variable domain, filled in from reference TRBV9 and TRBJ2-1, reads DSGVTQTPKHLITATGQRVTLRCSPRSGDLSVYWYQQSLDQGLQFLIQYYNGEERAKGNILERFSAQQFPDLHSELNLSSLELGDSALYFCASSVNRNEQFFGPGTRLTVL.

CDR3 protein: CSARGTSGGFYNEQFF. The CDR3, as DNA: TGCAGTGCTAGAGGGACTAGCGGGGGGTTTTACAATGAGCAGTTCTTC. The gene calls are TRBV20-1 and TRBJ2-1; 14 positions agree with TRBD2. Germline values: CDR1 DFQATT, CDR2 SNEGSKA (reference sequence). Losses at the gene ends were 1 base for V and 4 bases for J; bases not matched to a gene: 3. The CDR3 totals 16 residues.

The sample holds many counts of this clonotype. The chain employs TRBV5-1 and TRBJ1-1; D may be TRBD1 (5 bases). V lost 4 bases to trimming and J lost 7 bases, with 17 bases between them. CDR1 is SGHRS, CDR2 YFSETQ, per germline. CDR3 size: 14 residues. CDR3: CASSHDRASLEAFF. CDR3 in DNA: TGCGCCAGCAGCCACGACAGAGCATCCCTTGAAGCTTTCTTT.

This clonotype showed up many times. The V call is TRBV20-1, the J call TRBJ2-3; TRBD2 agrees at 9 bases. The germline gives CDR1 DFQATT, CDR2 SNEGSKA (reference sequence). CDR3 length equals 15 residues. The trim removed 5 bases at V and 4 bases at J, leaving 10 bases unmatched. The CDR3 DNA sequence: TGCAGTGCTTTTAGCGGGGGCTCTTTCTCAGATACGCAGTATTTT. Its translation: CSAFSGGSFSDTQYF.

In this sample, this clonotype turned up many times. The CDR3 sequence is CASSQGRGQFF. The CDR3 DNA follows: TGTGCCAGCAGCCAAGGCAGGGGGCAGTTCTTC. The chain combines TRBV3-1 with TRBJ2-1, with a possible D match to TRBD1 (6 bases). V lost 1 base to trimming and J lost 12 bases, with 7 bases between them. Germline-derived CDR1 and CDR2 are LGHDT and YNNKEL (reference sequence). The CDR3 has 11 residues.